This T cell receptor beta chain originates from a study of blood T cell repertoires in COVID-19 (TCRdb year 2020). Regarding the research as a whole: Collaborator samples came from the United States, Italy and Spain and covered acute and convalescent phases of COVID-19. The prospective study material was composed of cDNA or gDNA derived from T cells, B-cell-depleted T cells, or PBMCs. The dataset comprised deeply sampled blood TCRbeta repertoires from subjects exposed to, actively infected with, or recovered from COVID-19. The repertoires were released in a freely available public database meant as a resource for research on the immune response to SARS-CoV-2. The samples were drawn from two sources: the first 160 participants of the ongoing ImmuneRACE study, and 1,200 or so subjects contributed by 6 global collaborators. A de-identified subject ID, COVID-19 status, age in years and sex were almost always included in the sample metadata. Where available, HLA class I and class II types were obtained from metadata supplied by the sample provider rather than from assay-based typing.

Overall results and qualifications from the work: The amount of clinical and demographic metadata varied by source and participant and was provided uncurated.

Participants in the prospective study were enrolled through a virtual design, were aged about 18 to 100 years, and lived in roughly 26 United States geographic areas. Cohort assignment in the prospective study relied on participant-reported clinical history from a screening survey and a study questionnaire. For ImmuneRACE Cohort 3, a participant was defined as recovered based on two consecutive negative NP/OP PCR tests, clearance by a healthcare professional, or resolution of symptoms. Each participant in the prospective study had whole blood, serum and a nasopharyngeal or oropharyngeal swab collected by mobile phlebotomists. Additional blood draws and questionnaires over an approximately two-month period could optionally be provided by prospective study participants. Before DNA extraction, prospective study blood samples were shipped either frozen or at room temperature. The immunoSEQ Assay, a bias-controlled multiplex PCR, was used to amplify TCRbeta CDR3 regions from genomic DNA. In the paper's pipeline: Within the assay, amplification of reference gene primers was used to estimate how many nucleated cells each sample contained. Sequence reads were collapsed and filtered to measure the absolute abundance of every unique TCRbeta CDR3 rearrangement. For each sample, productive Simpson clonality was calculated as the square root of Simpson's diversity index over productive rearrangements. In TCRdb, the immuneACCESS table is reduced to in-frame sequences with V and J assigned. These tables do not hold every clone; where another copy was compared, an unresolved V gene accounts for under half, and the others remain unexplained. The D gene and trimming were derived from the DNA, and the V and J assignments and clone size from that table. The sample table records 350,000 to 400,000 clones; 88% of these occur just once. The top ten hold more than 0.95% of the sample.

Details on this clone: What antigen it recognizes has not been identified. The record has no base qualities; no much larger clone is one base away. The same CDR3 is also encoded by other DNA sequences in this sample.

V is pared back by 6 bases and J by 0 bases, with 6 bases lying between the germline termini. The CDR3 holds 14 amino acids from the cysteine to the phenylalanine. Only the CDR3 portion is preserved as DNA: 42 bases, with reading frame beginning at the first base. The germline V gene (reference sequence) yields SEHNR for CDR1 and FQNEAQ for CDR2. The rearrangement combines TRBV7-9 with TRBJ1-6; the D gene identity is not certain. The receptor was isolated from a woman younger than 30 who had recovered from COVID-19. Sequencing was carried out using PBMCs or T cells enriched from blood (not recorded which). In nucleotides, the sequence is TGTGCCAGCAGTGGGAGCTCCTATAATTCACCCCTCCACTTT. Its translation reads: CASSGSSYNSPLHF.